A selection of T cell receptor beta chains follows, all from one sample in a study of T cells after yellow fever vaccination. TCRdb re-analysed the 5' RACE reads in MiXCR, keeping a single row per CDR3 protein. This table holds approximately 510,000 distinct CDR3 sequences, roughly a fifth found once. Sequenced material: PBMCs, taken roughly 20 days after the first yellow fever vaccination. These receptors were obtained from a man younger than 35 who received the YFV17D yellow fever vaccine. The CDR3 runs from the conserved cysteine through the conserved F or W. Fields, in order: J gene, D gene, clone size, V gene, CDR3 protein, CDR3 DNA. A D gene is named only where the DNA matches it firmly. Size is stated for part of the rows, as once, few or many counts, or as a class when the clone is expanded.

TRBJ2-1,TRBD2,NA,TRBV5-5,CASSLVASGTYNEQFF,TGTGCCAGCAGCTTGGTAGCTAGCGGGACCTACAATGAGCAGTTCTTC
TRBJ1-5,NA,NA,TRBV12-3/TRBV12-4,CASSSRREGSNQPQHF,TGTGCCAGCAGTTCCCGGAGGGAAGGGAGCAATCAGCCCCAGCATTTT
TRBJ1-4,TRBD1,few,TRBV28,CASSDRGYNEKLFF,TGTGCCAGCAGTGACAGGGGGTATAATGAAAAACTGTTTTTT
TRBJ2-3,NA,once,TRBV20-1,CSARDGIGVLTQYF,TGCAGTGCTAGAGATGGGATAGGAGTTTTGACGCAGTATTTT
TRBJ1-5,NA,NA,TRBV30,CAWSPAAAWGPQHF,TGTGCCTGGTCGCCCGCGGCAGCTTGGGGGCCCCAGCATTTT
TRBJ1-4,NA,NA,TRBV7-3,CASSSGPLNEKLFF,TGTGCCAGCAGCTCTGGGCCCCTTAATGAAAAACTGTTTTTT
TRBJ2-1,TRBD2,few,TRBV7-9,CASSSTSGGVEQFF,TGTGCCAGCAGCTCGACTAGCGGGGGGGTTGAGCAGTTCTTC
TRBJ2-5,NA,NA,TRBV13,CASSSRDRGPAQYF,TGTGCCAGCAGCTCCAGAGATCGGGGCCCAGCCCAGTACTTC
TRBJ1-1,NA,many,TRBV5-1,CASSLGGRRMNTEAFF,TGCGCCAGCAGCTTGGGCGGCCGAAGGATGAACACTGAAGCTTTCTTT
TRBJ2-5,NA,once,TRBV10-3,CAISDTGLQYF,TGTGCCATCAGTGACACAGGTTTGCAGTACTTC
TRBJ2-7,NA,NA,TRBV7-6,CASSLADGDYEQYF,TGTGCCAGCAGCTTAGCCGACGGGGATTACGAGCAGTACTTC
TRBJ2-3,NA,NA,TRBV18,CASSQTRTAALDTQYF,TGTGCCAGCTCACAAACCCGGACAGCAGCTTTAGATACGCAGTATTTT
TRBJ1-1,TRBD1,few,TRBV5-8,CASSPWGQEAFF,TGTGCCAGCAGCCCGTGGGGACAGGAAGCTTTCTTT
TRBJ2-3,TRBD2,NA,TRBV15,CATSRGGLAGGVADTQYF,TGTGCCACCAGCAGAGGAGGACTAGCGGGGGGAGTCGCAGATACGCAGTATTTT
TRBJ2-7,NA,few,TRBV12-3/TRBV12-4,CASSFGTYEQYF,TGTGCCAGCAGTTTTGGAACCTACGAGCAGTACTTC
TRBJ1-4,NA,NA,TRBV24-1,CATRNEKLFF,TGTGCCACCAGGAATGAAAAACTGTTTTTT
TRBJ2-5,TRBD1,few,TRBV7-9,CASSRQGGRETQYF,TGTGCCAGCAGCCGACAGGGGGGCCGGGAGACCCAGTACTTC
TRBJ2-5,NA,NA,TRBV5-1,CASSPPSSRETQYF,TGCGCCAGCAGCCCGCCTTCGTCGCGGGAGACCCAGTACTTC
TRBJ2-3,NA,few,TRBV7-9,CAGGGRARTDTQYF,TGTGCCGGGGGCGGGAGAGCGCGGACAGATACGCAGTATTTT
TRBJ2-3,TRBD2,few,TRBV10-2,CASRLAGRTQYF,TGCGCCAGCAGACTAGCGGGGAGAACGCAGTATTTT
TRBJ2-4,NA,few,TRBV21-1,CASRIRAGQGNIQYF,TGTGCCAGCAGAATAAGGGCGGGACAGGGAAACATTCAGTACTTC
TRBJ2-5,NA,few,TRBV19,CASSKQARETQYF,TGTGCCAGTAGTAAACAAGCGAGAGAGACCCAGTACTTC
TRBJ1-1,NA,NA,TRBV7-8,CASSLVQGIPFF,TGTGCCAGCAGCTTAGTACAGGGAATACCTTTCTTT
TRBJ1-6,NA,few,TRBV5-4,CASSLGGSSYNSPLHF,TGTGCCAGCAGCTTGGGAGGAAGCTCCTATAATTCACCCCTCCACTTT
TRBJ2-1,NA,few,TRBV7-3,CASSFGGEQFF,TGTGCCAGCAGCTTTGGGGGGGAGCAGTTCTTC
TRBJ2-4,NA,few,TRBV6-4,CASSAGGAANIQYF,TGTGCCAGCAGTGCGGGGGGCGCGGCAAACATTCAGTACTTC
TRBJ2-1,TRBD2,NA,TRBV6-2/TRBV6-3,CASSYSGAGSSRLSYNEQFF,TGTGCCAGCAGTTACTCGGGAGCGGGGTCTTCCAGACTCTCCTACAATGAGCAGTTCTTC
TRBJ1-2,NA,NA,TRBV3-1,CAISPGAGVGYTF,TGTGCCATCAGCCCCGGGGCCGGGGTTGGCTACACCTTC
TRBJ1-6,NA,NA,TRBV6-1,CASSERGVSSPLHF,TGTGCCAGCAGCGAAAGAGGGGTGTCGTCACCCCTCCACTTT
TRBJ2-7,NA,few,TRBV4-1,CASSHAPGTGSYEQYF,TGCGCCAGCAGCCACGCACCCGGGACCGGCTCCTACGAGCAGTACTTC
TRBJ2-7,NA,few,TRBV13,CASSNSYQGHEQYF,TGTGCCAGCAGCAACTCCTACCAGGGGCACGAGCAGTACTTC
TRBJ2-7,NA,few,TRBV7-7,CASSPGPETYEQYF,TGTGCCAGCAGCCCGGGACCGGAGACCTACGAGCAGTACTTC
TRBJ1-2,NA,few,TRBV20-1,CSASEVNYGYTF,TGCAGTGCTAGCGAGGTTAACTATGGCTACACCTTC
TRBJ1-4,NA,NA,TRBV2,CASNRVNEKMFF,TGTGCCAGCAATAGGGTTAATGAAAAAATGTTTTTT
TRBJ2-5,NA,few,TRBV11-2,CASSLGEEGGQETQYF,TGTGCCAGCAGCTTAGGGGAAGAGGGGGGCCAAGAGACCCAGTACTTC